This T cell receptor beta chain was captured in a study of T cells after yellow fever vaccination. Study summary: In the case of low-cell-number fractions, SMART-Seq v4 Ultra Low Input was used for preparation. Study results and caveats: There was a possibility that FACS-sorted repertoires contained abundant clonotypes contaminating from the bulk population. Compared with primary, the secondary response was weaker and peaked at day 5, not 15. At 96% for CD4 and 70% to 90% for CD8, most primary-vaccination clones showed up again after the booster.

About this clonotype itself: No antigen is known for it.

TCRdb reprocessed the 5' RACE reads with MiXCR, giving one entry per CDR3 protein. Among roughly 260,000 distinct CDR3 sequences listed, 13% were seen once. Deletions cut 4 bases from V and 4 bases from J, with 14 bases between. The CDR3 is made up of 15 amino acids. The sequencing here drew on CD4+ T cells sorted from PBMCs, taken 45 days after the yellow fever booster vaccination. The chain joins TRBV5-3 to TRBJ1-4; possible D gene TRBD1, 6 bases. TRBV5-3 is an ORF for which the function is uncertain. This clonotype was sampled from a man aged 25 to 45 who received the YFV17D yellow fever vaccine. The CDR3 region is CARSPPGRGNEKLFF. The CDR3 DNA sequence: TGTGCCAGAAGCCCCCCGGGCAGGGGTAATGAAAAACTGTTTTTT.